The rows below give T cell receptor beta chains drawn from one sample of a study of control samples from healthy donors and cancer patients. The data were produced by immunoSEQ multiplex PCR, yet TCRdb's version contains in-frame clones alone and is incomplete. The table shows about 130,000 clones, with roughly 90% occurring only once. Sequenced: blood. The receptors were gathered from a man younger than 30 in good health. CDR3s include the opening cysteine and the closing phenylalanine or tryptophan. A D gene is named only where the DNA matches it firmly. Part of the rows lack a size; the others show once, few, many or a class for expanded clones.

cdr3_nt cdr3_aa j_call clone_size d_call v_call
TGTGCCAGCAGTTACGGGAGGGGGCAGCCCCAGCATTTT CASSYGRGQPQHF TRBJ1-5 - - TRBV6-6
TGTGCCAGCAGCTTAGGGGGAAACTATGGCTACACCTTC CASSLGGNYGYTF TRBJ1-2 - - TRBV7-2
TGTGCCAGCAGTTACTCGACCGGGGACGAGCAGTACTTC CASSYSTGDEQYF TRBJ2-7 - - TRBV6-6
TGTGCCAGCAGTTCCCGAAATGCCGGGGAGCTGTTTTTT CASSSRNAGELFF TRBJ2-2 - - TRBV12-3/TRBV12-4
TGTGCCAGCAGCTCCAACAGGGTATTCACAGATACGCAGTATTTT CASSSNRVFTDTQYF TRBJ2-3 - - TRBV7-9
TGTGCCAGCAGCTTGGGTGTTGGCCCGCGGGACACTGAAGCTTTCTTT CASSLGVGPRDTEAFF TRBJ1-1 - - TRBV7-2
TGTGCCAGCAGCTTTTGGCTGTCAGGCACAGATACGCAGTATTTT CASSFWLSGTDTQYF TRBJ2-3 - - TRBV5-5
TGTGCCAGCTCACCACCGAGGGGGGGCTCGGGTGGCTACACCTTC CASSPPRGGSGGYTF TRBJ1-2 once - TRBV18
TGTGCCAGCAGCCGGACAGGGGGTAGCAATCAGCCCCAGCATTTT CASSRTGGSNQPQHF TRBJ1-5 - TRBD1 TRBV2
TGTGCCAGCAGCCTTCGGGTGGGGGCTACCGGATCGGCTCTCCACTTT CASSLRVGATGSALHF TRBJ1-6 - - TRBV3-1/TRBV3-2
TGCGCCAGCAGATCCGGGGCGAACACTGAAGCTTTCTTT CASRSGANTEAFF TRBJ1-1 - - TRBV5-1
TGCGCCAGCAGCTTGGGATGGGGGCCAGGGAACACTGAAGCTTTCTTT CASSLGWGPGNTEAFF TRBJ1-1 - - TRBV5-1
TGTGCCAGCAGTGGCAGGACAGGCTATGGCTACACCTTC CASSGRTGYGYTF TRBJ1-2 - TRBD1 TRBV27
TGTGCCAGCAGTGAAGATATATTGGGGACTTTCGGAGATACGCAGTATTTT CASSEDILGTFGDTQYF TRBJ2-3 - - TRBV6-1
TGTGCCAGCAGCTTAATACGAACAGGGGCCGCAGATACGCAGTATTTT CASSLIRTGAADTQYF TRBJ2-3 - TRBD1 TRBV7-3
TGCGCCAGCAGCTTGGGAGGGACTAGCGGGGGCCTCACAGATACGCAGTATTTT CASSLGGTSGGLTDTQYF TRBJ2-3 - TRBD2 TRBV5-1
TGTGCCAGCTCACCGGGGACAGGGGGGAATCAGCCCCAGCATTTT CASSPGTGGNQPQHF TRBJ1-5 - TRBD1 TRBV18
TGTGCCAGCAGCTCGTGGGACAGGTCCTCCTACGAGCAGTACTTC CASSSWDRSSYEQYF TRBJ2-7 - TRBD1 TRBV7-9
TGTGCCAGCAGGACAGGGGGCGCGATATACGAGCAGTACTTC CASRTGGAIYEQYF TRBJ2-7 once TRBD1 TRBV6-5
TGTGCCAGCAGTTTTGATGGGGATGGCTACACCTTC CASSFDGDGYTF TRBJ1-2 - - TRBV12-3/TRBV12-4
TGTGCCTGGAGAAAAGGGGAAGCGGGCTACACCTTC CAWRKGEAGYTF TRBJ1-2 - - TRBV30
TGCGCCAGCAGCCAACGGGGTCTGGCTGTAGGAAACACCATATATTTT CASSQRGLAVGNTIYF TRBJ1-3 - - TRBV4-1
TGTGCCAGCAGCTTATACAGGGTGCAGGCAGGTGGCTACACCTTC CASSLYRVQAGGYTF TRBJ1-2 - - TRBV5-6
TGTGCCAGCAGTGAAGGGCAGGGGAGCACAGATACGCAGTATTTT CASSEGQGSTDTQYF TRBJ2-3 - - TRBV6-4
TGTGCCAGCAGCATCGAACTTAGGGACACTGAAGCTTTCTTT CASSIELRDTEAFF TRBJ1-1 - - TRBV21-1
TGTGCCAGCTCACCAGGACAGGGGGCCACTGAAGCTTTCTTT CASSPGQGATEAFF TRBJ1-1 once TRBD1 TRBV18
TGTGCCAGCAGCTCAACCCTCGGGACAGGGGTAGCTGAAGCTTTCTTT CASSSTLGTGVAEAFF TRBJ1-1 - TRBD1 TRBV7-9
TGTGCCAGCAGCTTAGGACCAGGGGTCCAGCCCCAGCATTTT CASSLGPGVQPQHF TRBJ1-5 - - TRBV11-2
TGCGCCAGCAGCCATCCCCGTTCTGGACTAGCGGGGGGGGAGACCCAGTACTTC CASSHPRSGLAGGETQYF TRBJ2-5 - TRBD2 TRBV4-1
TGTGCCAGCAGCCCCCCGCAGGTATTCGACTATGGCTACACCTTC CASSPPQVFDYGYTF TRBJ1-2 - - TRBV5-6